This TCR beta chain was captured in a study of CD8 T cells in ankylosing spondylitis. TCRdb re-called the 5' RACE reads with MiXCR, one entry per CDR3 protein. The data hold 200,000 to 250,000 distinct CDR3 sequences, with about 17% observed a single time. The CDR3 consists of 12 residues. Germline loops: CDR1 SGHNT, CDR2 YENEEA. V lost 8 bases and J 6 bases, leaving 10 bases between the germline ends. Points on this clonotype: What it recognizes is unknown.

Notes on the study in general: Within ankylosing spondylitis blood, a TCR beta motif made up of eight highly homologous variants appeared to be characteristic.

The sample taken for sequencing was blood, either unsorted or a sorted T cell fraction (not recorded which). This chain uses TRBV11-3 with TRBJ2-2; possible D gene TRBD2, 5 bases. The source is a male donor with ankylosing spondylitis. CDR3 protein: CASSYGAGELFF. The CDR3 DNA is TGTGCCAGCTCCTACGGGGCCGGGGAGCTGTTTTTT.